One and the same sample provided the 12 T cell receptor beta chains below, sequenced in a study of T cell responses to AZD1222 COVID-19 vaccine. The method was immunoSEQ multiplex PCR; TCRdb's version includes in-frame clones alone and lacks a portion of them. The sample consists of fewer than 120,000 clones, around 90% of them appearing once. The sequencing used peripheral blood, collected on day 0 of AZD1222 vaccination. The receptors come from an adult in good health.

The chain has TRBV7-2 and TRBJ2-2; TRBD2 matches 7 bases. V shed 3 bases, J shed 0 bases, and the junction held 1 base outside the gene matches. The CDR3 has 15 residues. Looked up from germline, CDR1 is SGHTA and CDR2 is FQGNSA. CDR3 loop: CASSLTSTNTGELFF. The CDR3 nucleotides read TGTGCCAGCAGCTTGACTAGCACGAACACCGGGGAGCTGTTTTTT.

This clone is a singleton in its sample. V usage is TRBV27 and J usage is TRBJ2-3; 9 positions agree with TRBD2. Per the germline V gene, CDR1 is MNHEY and CDR2 is SMNVEV (reference sequence). Losses at the gene ends were 6 bases for V and 5 bases for J; bases not matched to a gene: 9. This CDR3 is 15 amino acids long. Written as DNA, the CDR3 is TGTGCCAGCAGGCATTTAGCGGGGGCGGGAGATACGCAGTATTTT. It yields the protein CASRHLAGAGDTQYF.

A remark on this clone: Within the sample, other DNA sequences also encode this same CDR3. The chain joins TRBV7-9 to TRBJ1-3; D is undetermined. Germline V gene data show CDR1 as SEHNR and CDR2 as FQNEAQ (reference sequence). This CDR3 comprises 14 residues. V was trimmed by 1 base and J by 2 bases, leaving 6 bases between them. The CDR3 bases are TGTGCCAGCAGCTTAGGCACAGCTGGAAACACCATATATTTT. This gives the protein CASSLGTAGNTIYF.

This clone was picked up a small number of times. This chain links TRBV5-4 with TRBJ2-5; the D gene is possibly TRBD1 (6 bases). CDR3 length equals 13 residues. Germline V gene lookup returns CDR1 SGHNT and CDR2 YYREEE (reference sequence). With 10 bases removed from V and 5 bases from J, the gap between germline ends came to 18 bases. The CDR3 nucleotides are TGTGCCTTCCGGGACACTAATCAGGAGACCCAGTACTTC. The encoded protein is CAFRDTNQETQYF.

The chain recombines TRBV5-1 with TRBJ2-3, with 7 bases fitting TRBD1. The CDR3 has 19 amino acids. Germline CDR1 is SGHRS and CDR2 is YFSETQ. The ends lost 0 bases at V and 1 base at J; junction bases unmatched: 14. CDR3 in DNA: TGCGCCAGCAGCTTGGCCAGCTTAGGGGGCGTGCGGGGCACAGATACGCAGTATTTT. Protein sequence: CASSLASLGGVRGTDTQYF.

The gene calls are TRBV2 and TRBJ1-5, with 11 bases fitting TRBD1. Germline V gene sequence: CDR1 SNHLY, CDR2 FYNNEI. The CDR3 totals 14 residues. V trimming: 9 bases; J trimming: 4 bases; junction bases outside the gene matches: 5. This chain's CDR3 is CARGDRGSNQPQHF. The CDR3 DNA sequence: TGTGCCAGGGGGGACAGGGGGTCGAATCAGCCCCAGCATTTT.

The chain employs TRBV7-6 and TRBJ2-1; D is uncertain. This CDR3 is 16 amino acids long. V lost 5 bases to trimming and J lost 7 bases, with 21 bases between them. Germline CDR1 SGHVS, CDR2 FNYEAQ. The CDR3 sequence is CASSRLAPDDANEQFF. In DNA form, the CDR3 reads TGTGCCAGCAGCCGCCTGGCTCCGGACGACGCAAATGAGCAGTTCTTC.

The chain joins TRBV10-3 to TRBJ1-1; the D is unclear. Between the trimmed V and J ends, which lost 11 bases and 1 base, there was a span of 8 bases. The CDR3 length is 11 residues. Looked up from germline, CDR1 is ENHRY and CDR2 is SYGVKD. CDR3 loop: CASGKNTEAFF. The CDR3 DNA is TGTGCCTCCGGCAAGAACACTGAAGCTTTCTTT.

This chain uses TRBV12-3 or TRBV12-4 with TRBJ2-2; D ambiguous. The CDR3 totals 13 residues. Trimming removed 1 base at V and 8 bases at J, with 8 bases between. This CDR3 reads CASSLGLRGELFF. The CDR3 DNA sequence: TGTGCCAGCAGTTTAGGGCTAAGGGGGGAGCTGTTTTTT.

The V gene is TRBV7-9, the J gene TRBJ1-1, with D uncertain. The length of the CDR3 is 15 residues. Germline V gives CDR1 SEHNR, CDR2 FQNEAQ (reference sequence). V dropped 3 bases and J dropped 4 bases, with 15 bases sitting between them. In DNA, the CDR3 is TGTGCCAGCAGCTTTGGCTCATCCCCGGCCACTGAAGCTTTCTTT. Its protein is CASSFGSSPATEAFF.

This CDR3 is CASSVGPENTEAFF. The CDR3 nucleotides are TGTGCCAGCAGTGTGGGACCGGAGAACACTGAAGCTTTCTTT. V gene TRBV2 combines with J gene TRBJ1-1, with D tentatively TRBD1 (5 bases). The CDR3 contains 14 residues. Germline CDR1 reads SNHLY; CDR2 reads FYNNEI. The germline V and J ends were trimmed by 4 bases and 1 base, with 10 bases remaining between them.

V gene TRBV6-5 combines with J gene TRBJ1-1; D not certain. V was pared by 8 bases and J by 3 bases, with 16 bases between. The CDR3 consists of 14 residues. In germline, CDR1 is MNHEY, CDR2 SVGAGI. CDR3 sequence reads: CASVALSLDTEAFF. CDR3 nucleotide sequence: TGTGCCAGCGTGGCACTATCCTTAGACACTGAAGCTTTCTTT.